This T cell receptor (beta chain) was obtained from a study of blood T cell repertoires in COVID-19. The CDR3 loop spans 13 amino acids. Trimming shortened V by 6 bases and J by 4 bases, and 12 bases separated the two germline ends. Generated by immunoSEQ multiplex PCR, the TCRdb table keeps only in-frame clones and is missing some. The table shows 130,000 to 150,000 clones, with approximately 87% occurring only once. The chain has TRBV12-3 or TRBV12-4 and TRBJ1-2; D remains unclear. Sequenced: peripheral blood. The clonotype originates from a woman in her fifties or sixties with active or convalescent COVID-19. CDR3 residues: CASSRREGYGYTF. CDR3 DNA sequence: TGTGCCAGCAGCCGGAGGGAGGGCTATGGCTACACCTTC.